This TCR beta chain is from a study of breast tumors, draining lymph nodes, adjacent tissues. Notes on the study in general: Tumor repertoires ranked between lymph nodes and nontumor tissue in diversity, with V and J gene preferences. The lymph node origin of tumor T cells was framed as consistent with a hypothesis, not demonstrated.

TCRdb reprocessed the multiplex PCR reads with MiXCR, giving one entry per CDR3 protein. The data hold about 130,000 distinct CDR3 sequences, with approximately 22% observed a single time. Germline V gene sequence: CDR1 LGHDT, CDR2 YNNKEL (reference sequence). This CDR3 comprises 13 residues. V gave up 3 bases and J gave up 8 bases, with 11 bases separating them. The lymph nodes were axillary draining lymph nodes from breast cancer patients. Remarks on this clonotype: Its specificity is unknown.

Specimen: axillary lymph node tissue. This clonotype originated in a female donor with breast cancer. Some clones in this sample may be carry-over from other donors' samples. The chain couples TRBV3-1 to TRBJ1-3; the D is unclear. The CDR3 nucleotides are TGTGCCAGCAGCCACTTAAGCCACGACACCATATATTTT. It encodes CASSHLSHDTIYF.